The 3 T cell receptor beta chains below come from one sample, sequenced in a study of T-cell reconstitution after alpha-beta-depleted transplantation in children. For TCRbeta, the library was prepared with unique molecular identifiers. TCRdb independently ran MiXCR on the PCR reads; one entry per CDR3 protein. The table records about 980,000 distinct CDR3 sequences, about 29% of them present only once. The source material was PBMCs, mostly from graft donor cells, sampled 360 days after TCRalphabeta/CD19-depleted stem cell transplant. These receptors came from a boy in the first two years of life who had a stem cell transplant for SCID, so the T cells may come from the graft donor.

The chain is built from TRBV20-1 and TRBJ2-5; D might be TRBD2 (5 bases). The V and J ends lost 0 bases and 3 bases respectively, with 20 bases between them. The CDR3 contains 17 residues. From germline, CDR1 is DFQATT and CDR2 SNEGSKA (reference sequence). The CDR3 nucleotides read TGCAGTGCTAGAGATCGCATCGGGGTCAGTGGAAAAGAGACCCAGTACTTC. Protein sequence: CSARDRIGVSGKETQYF.

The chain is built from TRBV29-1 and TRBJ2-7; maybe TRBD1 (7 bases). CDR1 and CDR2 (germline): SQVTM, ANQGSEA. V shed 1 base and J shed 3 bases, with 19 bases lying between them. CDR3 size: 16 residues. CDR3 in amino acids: CSVEGRGTDLIYEQYF. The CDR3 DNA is TGCAGCGTTGAAGGGAGGGGGACAGACCTTATCTACGAGCAGTACTTC.

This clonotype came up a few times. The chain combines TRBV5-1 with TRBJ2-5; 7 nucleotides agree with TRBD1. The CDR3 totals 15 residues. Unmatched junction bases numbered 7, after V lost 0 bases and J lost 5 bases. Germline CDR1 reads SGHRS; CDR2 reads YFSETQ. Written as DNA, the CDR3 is TGCGCCAGCAGCTTGGAAGACAGGGTAGGGGAGACCCAGTACTTC. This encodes CASSLEDRVGETQYF.